This T cell receptor beta chain was obtained from a study of blood T cells in healthy people across ages. The table lists this clonotype with a few counts. Its target is not known. Next came a second PCR, run for about 7 to 12 cycles, which used a sample-barcoded 5' primer along with a J-beta primer mix. Using its own MiXCR run on the 5' RACE reads, TCRdb lists one record per CDR3 protein. This table holds around 1,000,000 distinct CDR3 sequences, under 30% found once. There were healthy Caucasian individuals from Russia, aged roughly 6 to 90, serving as donors. Trimming pared 1 base from V and 1 base from J, leaving 10 bases between. The CDR3 is made up of 15 amino acids. General study results and limits: Diversity estimates from one million T cells were considered underestimates.

The same sample was also used in a study of T cells of mothers and their children. From that study: Healthy Caucasian mothers, a few in number, and their six children were the donors. Mothers gave over 9 million TCR beta CDR3 reads each, and children several million each.

The chain is built from TRBV12-3 or TRBV12-4 and TRBJ2-5, with D possibly matching TRBD1 (5 bases). The sample comprised blood. This TCR derives from a girl aged 2-10 years in good health. CDR3 region: CASSLGGDFQETQYF. CDR3 DNA sequence: TGTGCCAGCAGTTTAGGGGGCGACTTCCAAGAGACCCAGTACTTC.